The rows below give T cell receptor beta chains drawn from one sample of a study of blood T cell repertoires in COVID-19. The data were produced by immunoSEQ multiplex PCR, yet TCRdb's version contains in-frame clones alone and is incomplete. The table has about 17,000 clones, around 80% seen once; the top ten hold about 20%. Sequenced: peripheral blood. The receptors were gathered from a man aged 55 to 70 with active or convalescent COVID-19. Both conserved end residues are part of each CDR3. Fields, in order: V gene, D gene, J gene, clone size, CDR3 DNA, CDR3 protein. The D gene is left open where the match is weak. The size of a clone is reported for some rows only, either as once, few or many, or as a class for expanded clones.

>TRBV25-1|TRBD1|TRBJ2-7|.
TGTGCCAGCAGTGACGGCGGACAGGGTAGGGCCGAGCAGTACTTC
CASSDGGQGRAEQYF
>TRBV4-1|.|TRBJ1-4|.
TGCGCCAGCAGCCAGGAGGGACTATTGGGCGAAAAACTGTTTTTT
CASSQEGLLGEKLFF
>TRBV23-1|TRBD1|TRBJ1-5|.
TGCGCCAGCAGTCGACCGGACAGGGGTGGTCAGCCCCAGCATTTT
CASSRPDRGGQPQHF
>TRBV30|.|TRBJ1-1|.
TGTGCCTTCGGCGGGGGAATTGAAGCTTTCTTT
CAFGGGIEAFF
>TRBV7-3|TRBD1|TRBJ2-5|.
TGTGCCAGCAGCCCGGGGACAGGGCGACGGACCCAGTACTTC
CASSPGTGRRTQYF
>TRBV28|.|TRBJ2-1|few
TGTGCCAGCAGTTTGGCTAGCGTCTCCTACAATGAGCAGTTCTTC
CASSLASVSYNEQFF
>TRBV29-1|TRBD1|TRBJ1-4|.
TGCAGCGTTGAAGAGCTCCCAGGGGGAGAAAAACTGTTTTTT
CSVEELPGGEKLFF
>TRBV2|TRBD1|TRBJ1-1|.
TGTGCCAGCAGTGGACAGGGAAGGACTGAAGCTTTCTTT
CASSGQGRTEAFF
>TRBV10-3|TRBD1|TRBJ2-3|.
TGTGCCATCAGTCAACGACAGGGGGCCCCCACAGATACGCAGTATTTT
CAISQRQGAPTDTQYF
>TRBV7-9|TRBD2|TRBJ2-3|.
TGTGCCAGCAGCTTAGAGGTGCTAGCGGGTACAGATACGCAGTATTTT
CASSLEVLAGTDTQYF
>TRBV5-4|.|TRBJ2-7|once
TGTGCCAGCAGCTCCGGGATATACGAGGAGCAGTACTTC
CASSSGIYEEQYF
>TRBV19|TRBD1|TRBJ2-2|.
TGTGCCAGTAGTTCCCGGGACAGGGGTTTATTAGCCGGGGAGCTGTTTTTT
CASSSRDRGLLAGELFF
>TRBV5-1|TRBD1|TRBJ2-7|.
TGCGCCAGCAGCCCTGAGGGACAGGGGGTCCACGAGCAGTACTTC
CASSPEGQGVHEQYF
>TRBV6-5|TRBD1|TRBJ1-5|.
TGTGCCAGCATAACAGGGGCCAGCAATCAGCCCCAGCATTTT
CASITGASNQPQHF
>TRBV7-9|.|TRBJ1-1|.
TGTGCCAGCAGCTTAGCGGCAGGGCTTACTGAAGCTTTCTTT
CASSLAAGLTEAFF